A selection of T cell receptor beta chains follows, all from one sample in a study of T cell repertoires in aging, cancer and after chemotherapy. TCRdb itself ran the multiplex PCR reads through MiXCR, one entry per CDR3 protein. The sample includes approximately 3,000 distinct CDR3 sequences, about 44% seen only once; the top ten take around 6%. Sequencing was performed on blood. Receptor source: a human donor with a solid tumor. Both conserved end residues are part of each CDR3. Fields, in order: CDR3 protein, CDR3 DNA, clone size, V gene, D gene, J gene. A D gene is named only where the DNA matches it firmly. The size of a clone is reported for some rows only, either as once, few or many, or as a class for expanded clones.

CDR3: CATSRVQGATNEKLFF
DNA: TGTGCCACCAGCAGAGTCCAGGGAGCAACTAATGAAAAACTGTTTTTT
size: -
V: TRBV15
D: -
J: TRBJ1-4

CDR3: CASSLGTAAGAAGNTIYF
DNA: TGTGCCAGCAGCTTGGGCACGGCGGCAGGTGCAGCTGGAAACACCATATATTTT
size: -
V: TRBV7-6
D: -
J: TRBJ1-3

CDR3: CASSYFGTGLGEQYF
DNA: TGTGCCAGCAGTTATTTTGGGACAGGGCTAGGGGAGCAGTACTTC
size: -
V: TRBV6-6
D: TRBD1
J: TRBJ2-7

CDR3: CATRLAGDYNEQFF
DNA: TGTGCCACCCGGCTAGCGGGAGATTACAATGAGCAGTTCTTC
size: few
V: TRBV6-6
D: TRBD2
J: TRBJ2-1

CDR3: CASRGGGYGYTF
DNA: TGTGCCAGCAGAGGGGGGGGCTATGGCTACACCTTC
size: -
V: TRBV27
D: -
J: TRBJ1-2

CDR3: CASSPRGGPNNEQFF
DNA: TGCGCCAGCAGCCCTCGGGGGGGGCCTAACAATGAGCAGTTCTTC
size: -
V: TRBV5-1
D: TRBD2
J: TRBJ2-1

CDR3: CASSPTHGPRGDNEQFF
DNA: TGTGCCAGCAGCCCAACCCACGGCCCCAGAGGTGACAATGAGCAGTTCTTC
size: -
V: TRBV5-6
D: -
J: TRBJ2-1

CDR3: CASTRADTQYF
DNA: TGTGCCAGCACGCGGGCAGATACGCAGTATTTT
size: few
V: TRBV27
D: -
J: TRBJ2-3

CDR3: CAGRRRGEQFF
DNA: TGTGCCGGTCGGCGCAGGGGTGAGCAGTTCTTC
size: large
V: TRBV30
D: -
J: TRBJ2-1

CDR3: CASSEAITGGMEAFF
DNA: TGTGCCAGCAGTGAAGCCATTACAGGGGGCATGGAAGCTTTCTTT
size: -
V: TRBV6-5
D: TRBD1
J: TRBJ1-1

CDR3: CASSSQGTNTIYF
DNA: TGTGCCAGCAGCTCCCAGGGAACTAACACCATATATTTT
size: -
V: TRBV7-2
D: -
J: TRBJ1-3

CDR3: CASSQTGGRTDTQYF
DNA: TGTGCCAGCAGCCAAACAGGGGGTCGGACAGATACGCAGTATTTT
size: -
V: TRBV7-2
D: TRBD1
J: TRBJ2-3

CDR3: CASNLDRGQETQYF
DNA: TGTGCCAGTAACCTGGACAGGGGGCAAGAGACCCAGTACTTC
size: few
V: TRBV19
D: TRBD1
J: TRBJ2-5

CDR3: CSASSIRGMNTEAFF
DNA: TGCAGTGCTAGTTCGATCAGGGGGATGAACACTGAAGCTTTCTTT
size: -
V: TRBV20-1
D: TRBD1
J: TRBJ1-1

CDR3: CASSFRGADTQYF
DNA: TGTGCCAGCAGTTTTCGGGGGGCAGATACGCAGTATTTT
size: -
V: TRBV27
D: TRBD2
J: TRBJ2-3

CDR3: CASSYLAGGGDTQYF
DNA: TGTGCCAGCAGTTACTTAGCGGGAGGGGGAGATACGCAGTATTTT
size: few
V: TRBV6-5
D: TRBD2
J: TRBJ2-3

CDR3: CASRGVRATNEKLFF
DNA: TGTGCCAGCAGGGGGGTCCGAGCAACTAATGAAAAACTGTTTTTT
size: -
V: TRBV27
D: -
J: TRBJ1-4

CDR3: CSAQLGGGGYTF
DNA: TGCAGTGCCCAGCTCGGCGGGGGGGGCTACACCTTC
size: -
V: TRBV20-1
D: -
J: TRBJ1-2

CDR3: CASRGPRGRVTEAFF
DNA: TGTGCCAGCAGGGGGCCCAGGGGGCGAGTCACTGAAGCTTTCTTT
size: -
V: TRBV6-5
D: TRBD1
J: TRBJ1-1

CDR3: CASSRVGSSGNTIYF
DNA: TGTGCCAGCAGTCGGGTCGGAAGCTCTGGAAACACCATATATTTT
size: once
V: TRBV6-5
D: -
J: TRBJ1-3

CDR3: CASSPGGGPTDTQYF
DNA: TGTGCCAGCAGCCCCGGTGGGGGCCCTACAGATACGCAGTATTTT
size: -
V: TRBV7-3
D: -
J: TRBJ2-3

CDR3: CASSLSNGLHHEQYF
DNA: TGTGCCAGCAGTTTATCGAATGGACTCCACCACGAGCAGTACTTC
size: -
V: TRBV27
D: -
J: TRBJ2-7

CDR3: CSATTGEWNTEAFF
DNA: TGCAGTGCGACGACAGGGGAATGGAACACTGAAGCTTTCTTT
size: -
V: TRBV20-1
D: TRBD1
J: TRBJ1-1

CDR3: CAWSLDRRNTEAFF
DNA: TGTGCCTGGAGTCTGGACAGAAGAAACACTGAAGCTTTCTTT
size: -
V: TRBV30
D: -
J: TRBJ1-1

CDR3: CASSPWDRGNEKLFF
DNA: TGTGCCAGCAGCCCCTGGGACAGGGGAAATGAAAAACTGTTTTTT
size: -
V: TRBV7-9
D: TRBD1
J: TRBJ1-4

CDR3: CSARSGTGGYEQYF
DNA: TGCAGTGCTAGATCCGGGACAGGGGGCTACGAGCAGTACTTC
size: -
V: TRBV20-1
D: TRBD1
J: TRBJ2-7

CDR3: CSARDLASGSSEAGELFF
DNA: TGCAGTGCTAGAGATCTAGCTAGCGGGAGCTCTGAGGCCGGGGAGCTGTTTTTT
size: -
V: TRBV20-1
D: TRBD2
J: TRBJ2-2

CDR3: CASIHRGRDYGYTF
DNA: TGTGCCAGCATCCACAGGGGGCGGGACTATGGCTACACCTTC
size: few
V: TRBV5-6
D: TRBD1
J: TRBJ1-2

CDR3: CASGLLIAGRYNEQFF
DNA: TGTGCTAGTGGTTTACTAATAGCGGGGAGGTACAATGAGCAGTTCTTC
size: -
V: TRBV12-5
D: TRBD2
J: TRBJ2-1

CDR3: CSAMSGVAGSYEQYF
DNA: TGCAGTGCCATGTCCGGGGTAGCGGGCTCCTACGAGCAGTACTTC
size: -
V: TRBV20-1
D: TRBD2
J: TRBJ2-7

CDR3: CATRVMGSSGANVLTF
DNA: TGTGCCACCAGAGTGATGGGAAGCTCTGGGGCCAACGTCCTGACTTTC
size: -
V: TRBV15
D: -
J: TRBJ2-6

CDR3: CASTPGNTIYF
DNA: TGTGCCAGCACCCCGGGAAACACCATATATTTT
size: -
V: TRBV7-9
D: -
J: TRBJ1-3

CDR3: CASSPRDRDSYEQYF
DNA: TGTGCCAGCAGCCCCAGGGACAGGGATTCTTACGAGCAGTACTTC
size: -
V: TRBV11-1
D: TRBD1
J: TRBJ2-7

CDR3: CASSMVDWRSSGANVLTF
DNA: TGTGCCAGTAGTATGGTGGATTGGAGGAGCTCTGGGGCCAACGTCCTGACTTTC
size: few
V: TRBV19
D: -
J: TRBJ2-6

CDR3: CASSSGYGQPQHF
DNA: TGTGCCAGCAGCTCGGGATACGGTCAGCCCCAGCATTTT
size: -
V: TRBV6-2/TRBV6-3
D: -
J: TRBJ1-5

CDR3: CASRWGDRTPLHF
DNA: TGTGCCAGCAGATGGGGGGATAGGACACCCCTCCACTTT
size: -
V: TRBV27
D: -
J: TRBJ1-6

CDR3: CASSISETEAFF
DNA: TGTGCCAGCAGTATCAGCGAGACTGAAGCTTTCTTT
size: few
V: TRBV6-1
D: -
J: TRBJ1-1

CDR3: CASSVTRATEAFF
DNA: TGTGCCAGCAGTGTAACTAGAGCCACTGAAGCTTTCTTT
size: few
V: TRBV6-4
D: -
J: TRBJ1-1

CDR3: CASEGARRTEAFF
DNA: TGTGCCAGCGAGGGGGCGAGAAGAACTGAAGCTTTCTTT
size: -
V: TRBV27
D: TRBD1
J: TRBJ1-1

CDR3: CSASRGGNQPQHF
DNA: TGCAGTGCTAGCAGGGGAGGAAATCAGCCCCAGCATTTT
size: few
V: TRBV20-1
D: -
J: TRBJ1-5

CDR3: CASTPTRTGTQYF
DNA: TGTGCCAGTACCCCGACACGGACGGGGACCCAGTACTTC
size: few
V: TRBV19
D: -
J: TRBJ2-5

CDR3: CASSRDNRVGTDTQYF
DNA: TGTGCCAGCAGCCGAGATAACAGGGTCGGCACAGATACGCAGTATTTT
size: -
V: TRBV7-2
D: -
J: TRBJ2-3

CDR3: CASSILKGDKYF
DNA: TGTGCCAGTAGTATATTGAAAGGAGATAAATATTTT
size: once
V: TRBV19
D: -
J: TRBJ1-3

CDR3: CAWSTREGDTQYF
DNA: TGTGCCTGGAGTACCAGGGAGGGAGATACGCAGTATTTT
size: few
V: TRBV30
D: TRBD2
J: TRBJ2-3

CDR3: CASTILELAGRGEQFF
DNA: TGTGCCAGCACCATCTTGGAACTAGCGGGACGGGGTGAGCAGTTCTTC
size: -
V: TRBV27
D: TRBD2
J: TRBJ2-1

CDR3: CASSQVQGLANYNEQFF
DNA: TGCGCCAGCAGCCAAGTCCAGGGACTAGCGAACTACAATGAGCAGTTCTTC
size: -
V: TRBV4-3
D: TRBD2
J: TRBJ2-1

CDR3: CASIEREGISGYTF
DNA: TGTGCCAGTATCGAAAGGGAAGGGATCTCTGGCTACACCTTC
size: few
V: TRBV19
D: -
J: TRBJ1-2

CDR3: CSARDGGTSLYTGELFF
DNA: TGCAGTGCTAGAGATGGAGGGACTTCTTTGTACACCGGGGAGCTGTTTTTT
size: -
V: TRBV20-1
D: -
J: TRBJ2-2

CDR3: CSARAHRGLVTEAFF
DNA: TGCAGTGCTAGAGCGCACAGGGGGCTGGTCACTGAAGCTTTCTTT
size: -
V: TRBV20-1
D: TRBD1
J: TRBJ1-1

CDR3: CASRGQEISNQPQHF
DNA: TGTGCCAGCAGGGGACAGGAGATTAGCAATCAGCCCCAGCATTTT
size: -
V: TRBV6-4
D: TRBD1
J: TRBJ1-5

CDR3: CASSPGQYTKAFF
DNA: TGTGCCAGCAGTCCGGGACAGTACACTAAAGCTTTCTTT
size: -
V: TRBV6-5
D: TRBD1
J: TRBJ1-1

CDR3: CASKTIYEQFF
DNA: TGTGCCAGTAAGACTATCTATGAGCAGTTCTTC
size: few
V: TRBV19
D: -
J: TRBJ2-1

CDR3: CSARPSGSTGELFF
DNA: TGCAGTGCTAGGCCCAGCGGGAGCACCGGGGAGCTGTTTTTT
size: -
V: TRBV20-1
D: TRBD2
J: TRBJ2-2

CDR3: CASSPTGVRTDTQYF
DNA: TGTGCCAGCAGCCCGACAGGGGTACGCACAGATACGCAGTATTTT
size: large
V: TRBV6-5
D: TRBD1
J: TRBJ2-3

CDR3: CASSYSATGTTEAFF
DNA: TGTGCCAGCAGTTACTCGGCGACGGGGACTACTGAAGCTTTCTTT
size: -
V: TRBV6-5
D: -
J: TRBJ1-1

CDR3: CASSLAGGPDYEQYF
DNA: TGTGCCAGCAGCTTGGCAGGCGGCCCTGACTACGAGCAGTACTTC
size: -
V: TRBV5-4
D: -
J: TRBJ2-7

CDR3: CASSFRLAGTYEQYF
DNA: TGCGCCAGCAGCTTCCGGCTAGCGGGGACCTACGAGCAGTACTTC
size: -
V: TRBV4-3
D: TRBD2
J: TRBJ2-7